Presented here are 17 T cell receptor beta chains from one specimen sequenced in a study of shared clonotypes between healthy human individuals. Here immunoSEQ multiplex PCR was the method, and the copy in TCRdb shows in-frame clones only, minus some. The data show roughly 2 million clones, approximately 94% seen once. The sequenced sample was naive CD4+ T cells sorted from blood. Subset here: CD45RA+ positively selected. The receptors shown here come from a man in his late teens or twenties in good health.

The chain links TRBV27 to TRBJ2-1; D is ambiguous. V was clipped by 10 bases and J by 5 bases, with 9 bases between them. The CDR3 sequence is 11 residues long. The germline V gene encodes CDR1 MNHEY and CDR2 SMNVEV (reference sequence). As DNA, the CDR3 is TGTGCCACTCGGACGGACAATGAGCAGTTCTTC. Protein product: CATRTDNEQFF.

This chain links TRBV28 with TRBJ2-1; TRBD1 aligns across 10 bases. The V segment lost 4 bases and the J segment 13 bases; nucleotides outside the gene matches: 7. CDR1 is MDHEN, CDR2 SYDVKM, per germline. The length of the CDR3 is 13 residues. CDR3 in amino acids: CASSYSGTGEQFF. The DNA of the CDR3 is TGTGCCAGCAGTTACTCCGGGACAGGGGAACAGTTCTTC. Full variable domain (outside the CDR3, taken from reference TRBV28 and TRBJ2-1): DVKVTQSSRYLVKRTGEKVFLECVQDMDHENMFWYRQDPGLGLRLIYFSYDVKMKEKGDIPEGYSVSREKKERFSLILESASTNQTSMYLCASSYSGTGEQFFGPGTRLTVL.

The rearrangement uses TRBV5-6 and TRBJ2-5; 7 nucleotides match TRBD2. The CDR3 runs to 14 residues. The junction had 5 bases not matched to a gene; V was cut back by 1 base and J by 5 bases. Germline V CDR1 and CDR2: SGHDT, YYEEEE. The CDR3 bases are TGTGCCAGCAGCTTGTTGCGGGAGTTGGAGACCCAGTACTTC. Translated: CASSLLRELETQYF.

The J gene is TRBJ2-3, the V gene TRBV5-1; 9 positions agree with TRBD1. The CDR3 runs to 17 residues. Germline V gives CDR1 SGHRS, CDR2 YFSETQ. The trim removed 0 bases at V and 0 bases at J, leaving 5 bases unmatched. DNA for the CDR3: TGCGCCAGCAGCTTGGTTTCTGGGACAGGGAGCACAGATACGCAGTATTTT. Protein product: CASSLVSGTGSTDTQYF.

CDR3: CASSSTRQTLTDTQYF. The CDR3 nucleotides read TGTGCCAGCAGTTCCACTAGACAGACGTTAACAGATACGCAGTATTTT. The chain is built from TRBV6-5 and TRBJ2-3; D may match TRBD1 or TRBD2 (5 bases each). The germline CDR1 and CDR2 sequences are MNHEY and SVGAGI. Between the trimmed V and J ends, which lost 4 bases and 3 bases, there was a span of 17 bases. This CDR3 region has 16 residues.

V gene TRBV7-9 combines with J gene TRBJ2-3; a possible D gene is TRBD1 (5 bases). V shed 5 bases and J shed 5 bases, with 20 bases lying between them. CDR3 length: 16 amino acids. Germline CDR1 is SEHNR and CDR2 is FQNEAQ (reference sequence). In nucleotides, the CDR3 is TGTGCCAGCAGCCCGCCTAGGGGCTCAAAGGGAGATACGCAGTATTTT. Encoded protein: CASSPPRGSKGDTQYF.

V gene TRBV7-2 combines with J gene TRBJ2-5; D is uncertain. Germline V gene data show CDR1 as SGHTA and CDR2 as FQGNSA. The CDR3 has 13 amino acids. Trimming pared 2 bases from V and 4 bases from J, leaving 8 bases between. The CDR3 is CASSLNLLETQYF. The CDR3 DNA reads as TGTGCCAGCAGCTTAAACCTCCTAGAGACCCAGTACTTC.

The chain links TRBV5-1 to TRBJ2-3; TRBD1 aligns across 12 bases. The CDR3 covers 16 residues. V lost 5 bases to trimming and J lost 2 bases; unmatched junction nucleotides: 6. The germline V gene has CDR1 SGHRS and CDR2 YFSETQ. The CDR3 DNA follows: TGCGCCAGCAGGGGCGGGGGACAGGGGGCCACAGATACGCAGTATTTT. It translates to CASRGGGQGATDTQYF. The variable domain in full, with the rest retrieved from reference TRBV5-1 and TRBJ2-3, is KAGVTQTPRYLIKTRGQQVTLSCSPISGHRSVSWYQQTPGQGLQFLFEYFSETQRNKGNFPGRFSGRQFSNSRSEMNVSTLELGDSALYLCASRGGGQGATDTQYFGPGTRLTVL.

The chain is built from TRBV7-9 and TRBJ1-3, with a possible D match to TRBD1 (5 bases). The germline CDR1 and CDR2 sequences are SEHNR and FQNEAQ (reference sequence). The V end lost 4 bases, the J end lost 2 bases, and 15 bases lay between the germline ends. The CDR3 is 16 amino acids. The DNA for the CDR3 is TGTGCCAGCAGCTCGCCCCCGAGGGGCCCTGGAAACACCATATATTTT. Its protein product is CASSSPPRGPGNTIYF. Based on the CDR3 plus reference TRBV7-9 and TRBJ1-3, the full variable domain is DTGVSQNPRHKITKRGQNVTFRCDPISEHNRLYWYRQTLGQGPEFLTYFQNEAQLEKSRLLSDRFSAERPKGSFSTLEIQRTEQGDSAMYLCASSSPPRGPGNTIYFGEGSWLTVV.

On this clone: This sample includes further DNA sequences coding for the same CDR3. The V and J genes are TRBV5-6 and TRBJ2-3, with no clear D. Trimming took off 0 bases at V and 1 base at J, with 3 bases between the two ends. This CDR3 contains 13 residues. Germline V gene lookup returns CDR1 SGHDT and CDR2 YYEEEE. In DNA, the CDR3 is TGTGCCAGCAGCTTGGGGGGCACAGATACGCAGTATTTT. It specifies CASSLGGTDTQYF.

About this clone itself: The same CDR3 is also encoded by other DNA sequences in this sample. The J gene is TRBJ2-3, the V gene TRBV18, with 10 positions matching TRBD1. With V trimmed by 6 bases and J by 1 base, 4 bases remained unmatched. The CDR3 totals 15 residues. Per germline, CDR1 KGHSH and CDR2 LQKENI. The CDR3 spells CASSPGQGGTDTQYF. In DNA, the CDR3 is TGTGCCAGCTCCCCCGGACAGGGGGGCACAGATACGCAGTATTTT.

The chain combines TRBV20-1 with TRBJ2-7; 11 positions agree with TRBD1. V shed 7 bases and J 5 bases; nucleotides not matched to a gene: 1. Germline CDR1 reads DFQATT; CDR2 reads SNEGSKA (reference sequence). CDR3 length: 11 residues. The chain's CDR3 is CSGTGGNEQYF. The CDR3 DNA reads TGCAGTGGGACAGGGGGCAACGAGCAGTACTTC.

The V call is TRBV10-3, the J call TRBJ2-1; the D gene is possibly TRBD2 (5 bases). The V end lost 4 bases, the J end lost 3 bases, and 10 bases lay between the germline ends. The CDR3 loop spans 14 amino acids. Per germline, CDR1 ENHRY and CDR2 SYGVKD. The CDR3 nucleotides read TGTGCCATCAGTGGGGGTCGGGGCTACAATGAGCAGTTCTTC. Its protein product is CAISGGRGYNEQFF.

The V gene is TRBV2, the J gene TRBJ1-1, with D possibly being TRBD1 (5 bases). The length of the CDR3 is 14 residues. V was clipped by 4 bases and J by 2 bases, with 11 bases between them. Germline loops: CDR1 SNHLY, CDR2 FYNNEI. CDR3 loop: CASSVRQGNTEAFF. CDR3 bases: TGTGCCAGCAGTGTCAGGCAGGGCAACACTGAAGCTTTCTTT.

V is TRBV6-6 and J is TRBJ1-6; 7 nucleotides line up with TRBD1. The CDR3 is 13 residues long. Losses at the gene ends were 5 bases for V and 12 bases for J; bases not matched to a gene: 7. The V gene's germline CDR1 is MNHNY and CDR2 SVGAGI (reference sequence). The CDR3 sequence: CASSGAGGQPLHF. In DNA, the CDR3 is TGTGCCAGCAGTGGGGCAGGGGGTCAACCCCTCCACTTT.

The J gene is TRBJ2-5, the V gene TRBV30; a possible D gene is TRBD2 (5 bases). Trimming cost V 8 bases and J 5 bases, with 21 bases left between them. The CDR3 covers 14 residues. Germline values: CDR1 GTSNPN, CDR2 SVGIG (reference sequence). CDR3 region: CAVGRGPPKETQYF. CDR3 in DNA: TGTGCCGTAGGGAGAGGGCCTCCCAAGGAGACCCAGTACTTC.

As DNA, the CDR3 is TGTGCCAGCAGTGCCGGAGGACAGGGGTATGGCTACACCTTC. Translation: CASSAGGQGYGYTF. The gene calls are TRBV25-1 and TRBJ1-2, with TRBD1 matching over 9 bases. This CDR3 is built from 14 residues. V trimming: 4 bases; J trimming: 5 bases; junction bases outside the gene matches: 5. Germline loops: CDR1 MGHDK, CDR2 SYGVNS.